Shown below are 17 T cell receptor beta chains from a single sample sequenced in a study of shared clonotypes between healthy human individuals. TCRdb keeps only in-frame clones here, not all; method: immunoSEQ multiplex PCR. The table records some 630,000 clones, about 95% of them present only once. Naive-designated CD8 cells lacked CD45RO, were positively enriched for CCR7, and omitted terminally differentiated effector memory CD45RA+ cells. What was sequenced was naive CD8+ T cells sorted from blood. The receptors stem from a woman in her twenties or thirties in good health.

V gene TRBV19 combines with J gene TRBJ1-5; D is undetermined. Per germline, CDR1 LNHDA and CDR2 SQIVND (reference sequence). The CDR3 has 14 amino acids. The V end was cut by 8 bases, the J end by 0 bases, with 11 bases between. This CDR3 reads CASEGFYSNQPQHF. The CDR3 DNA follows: TGTGCCAGTGAAGGGTTTTATAGCAATCAGCCCCAGCATTTT.

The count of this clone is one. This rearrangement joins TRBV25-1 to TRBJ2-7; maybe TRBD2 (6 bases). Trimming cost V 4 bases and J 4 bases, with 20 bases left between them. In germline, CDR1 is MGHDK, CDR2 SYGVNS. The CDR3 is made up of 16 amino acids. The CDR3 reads CASSVEEWREDYEQYF. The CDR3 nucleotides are TGTGCCAGCAGTGTAGAGGAATGGCGGGAAGATTACGAGCAGTACTTC.

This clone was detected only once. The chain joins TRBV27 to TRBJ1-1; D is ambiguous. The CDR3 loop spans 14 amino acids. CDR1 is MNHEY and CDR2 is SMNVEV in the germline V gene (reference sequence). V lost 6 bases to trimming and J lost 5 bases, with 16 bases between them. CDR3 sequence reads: CASSYSAHLTEAFF. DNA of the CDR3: TGTGCCAGCAGCTACAGCGCTCATTTGACTGAAGCTTTCTTT.

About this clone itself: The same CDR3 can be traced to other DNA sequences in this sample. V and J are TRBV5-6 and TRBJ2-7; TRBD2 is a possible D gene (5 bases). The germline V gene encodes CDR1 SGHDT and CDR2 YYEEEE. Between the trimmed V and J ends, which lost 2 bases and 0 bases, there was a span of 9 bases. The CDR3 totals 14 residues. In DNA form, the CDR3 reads TGTGCCAGCAGCTTCGGAGGAAGCTCCTACGAGCAGTACTTC. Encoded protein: CASSFGGSSYEQYF.

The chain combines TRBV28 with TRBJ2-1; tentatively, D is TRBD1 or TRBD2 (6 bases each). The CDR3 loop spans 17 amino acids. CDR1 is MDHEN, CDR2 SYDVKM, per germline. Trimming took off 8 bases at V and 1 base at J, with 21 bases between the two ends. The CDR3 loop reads CASSGAQEGRSYNEQFF. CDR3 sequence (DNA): TGTGCCAGCTCAGGGGCCCAGGAGGGCCGGTCCTACAATGAGCAGTTCTTC.

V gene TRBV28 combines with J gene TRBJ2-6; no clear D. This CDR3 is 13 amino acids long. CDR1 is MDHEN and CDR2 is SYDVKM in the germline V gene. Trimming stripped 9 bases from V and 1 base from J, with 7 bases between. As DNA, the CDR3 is TGTGCCAGTCAAGAGTCTGGGGCCAACGTCCTGACTTTC. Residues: CASQESGANVLTF.

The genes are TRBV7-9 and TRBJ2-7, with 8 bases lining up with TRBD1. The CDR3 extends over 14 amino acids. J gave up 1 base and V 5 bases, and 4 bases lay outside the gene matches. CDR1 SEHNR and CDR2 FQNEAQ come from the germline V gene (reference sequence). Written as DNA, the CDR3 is TGTGCCAGCAGCCTAGGGGACAGGTCCTACGAGCAGTACTTC. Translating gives CASSLGDRSYEQYF.

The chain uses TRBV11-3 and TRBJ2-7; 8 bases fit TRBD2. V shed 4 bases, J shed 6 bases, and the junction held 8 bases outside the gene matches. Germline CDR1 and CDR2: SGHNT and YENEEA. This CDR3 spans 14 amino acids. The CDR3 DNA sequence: TGTGCCAGCAGCTCCTCAGCGGGAGCCCCCGAGCAGTACTTC. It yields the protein CASSSSAGAPEQYF.

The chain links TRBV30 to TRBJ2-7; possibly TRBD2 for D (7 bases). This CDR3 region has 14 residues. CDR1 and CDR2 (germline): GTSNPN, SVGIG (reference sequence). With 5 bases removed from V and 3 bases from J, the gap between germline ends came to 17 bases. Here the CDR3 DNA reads TGTGCCTGGGGACGGGGGGCGGGGATCTACGAGCAGTACTTC. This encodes CAWGRGAGIYEQYF.

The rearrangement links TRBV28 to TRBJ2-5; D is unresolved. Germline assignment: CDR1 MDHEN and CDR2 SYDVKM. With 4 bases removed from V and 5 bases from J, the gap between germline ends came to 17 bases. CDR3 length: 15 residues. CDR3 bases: TGTGCCAGCAGTTCCCTCCGGGCGGCCGGGGAGACCCAGTACTTC. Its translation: CASSSLRAAGETQYF.

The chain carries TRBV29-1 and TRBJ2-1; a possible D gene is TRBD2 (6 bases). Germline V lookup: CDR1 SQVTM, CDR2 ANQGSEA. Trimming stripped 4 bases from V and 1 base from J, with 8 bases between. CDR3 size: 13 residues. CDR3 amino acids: CSVAGGSYNEQFF. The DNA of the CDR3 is TGCAGCGTTGCCGGGGGTTCCTACAATGAGCAGTTCTTC.

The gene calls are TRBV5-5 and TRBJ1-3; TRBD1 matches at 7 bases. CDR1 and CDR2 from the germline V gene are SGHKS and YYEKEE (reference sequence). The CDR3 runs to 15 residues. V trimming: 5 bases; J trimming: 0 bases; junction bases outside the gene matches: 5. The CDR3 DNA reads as TGTGCCAGCAGTCGGACAGGCAGCTCTGGAAACACCATATATTTT. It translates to CASSRTGSSGNTIYF.

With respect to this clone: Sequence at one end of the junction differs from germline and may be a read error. CDR3 nucleotides: TGCGCCAGCAGCCTCGGGACAGGGGTGAACGCCGGGGAGCTGTTTTTT. Its translation: CASSLGTGVNAGELFF. The chain uses TRBV4-1 and TRBJ2-2; 10 bases match TRBD1. CDR1 and CDR2 from the germline V gene are MGHRA and YSYEKL. The CDR3 totals 16 residues.

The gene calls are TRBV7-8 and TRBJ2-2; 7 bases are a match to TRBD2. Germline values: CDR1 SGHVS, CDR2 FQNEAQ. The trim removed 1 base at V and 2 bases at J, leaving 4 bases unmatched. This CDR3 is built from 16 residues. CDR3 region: CASSLGLAVNTGELFF. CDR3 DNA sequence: TGTGCCAGCAGCTTAGGGCTAGCGGTAAACACCGGGGAGCTGTTTTTT.

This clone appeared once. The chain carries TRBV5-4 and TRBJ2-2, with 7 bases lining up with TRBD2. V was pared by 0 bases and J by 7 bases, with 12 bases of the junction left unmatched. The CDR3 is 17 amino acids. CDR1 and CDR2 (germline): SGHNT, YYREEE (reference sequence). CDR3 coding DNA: TGTGCCAGCAGCTTGGGCGAACGAAGCGGGAACGACGGGGAGCTGTTTTTT. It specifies CASSLGERSGNDGELFF.

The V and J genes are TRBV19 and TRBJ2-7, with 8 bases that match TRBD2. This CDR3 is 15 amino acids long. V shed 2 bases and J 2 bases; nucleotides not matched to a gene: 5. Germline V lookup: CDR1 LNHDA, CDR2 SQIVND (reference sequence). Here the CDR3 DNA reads TGTGCCAGTAGTATACGCCGGGAGGGCACCTACGAGCAGTACTTC. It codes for CASSIRREGTYEQYF.

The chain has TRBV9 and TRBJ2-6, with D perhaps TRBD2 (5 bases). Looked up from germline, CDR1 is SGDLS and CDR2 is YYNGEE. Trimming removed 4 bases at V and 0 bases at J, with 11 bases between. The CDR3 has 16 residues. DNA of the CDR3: TGTGCCAGCAGCACTCGGACTGACTCTGGGGCCAACGTCCTGACTTTC. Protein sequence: CASSTRTDSGANVLTF.